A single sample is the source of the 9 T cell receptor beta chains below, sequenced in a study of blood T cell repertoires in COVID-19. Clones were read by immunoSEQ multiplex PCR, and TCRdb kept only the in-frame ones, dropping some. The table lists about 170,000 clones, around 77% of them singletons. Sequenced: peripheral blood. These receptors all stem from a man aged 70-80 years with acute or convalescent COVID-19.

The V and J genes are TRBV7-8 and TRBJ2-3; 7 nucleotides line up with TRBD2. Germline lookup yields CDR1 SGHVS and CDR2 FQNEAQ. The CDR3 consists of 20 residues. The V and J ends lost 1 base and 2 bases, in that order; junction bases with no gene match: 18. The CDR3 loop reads CASSLGSLAAGVLSTDTQYF. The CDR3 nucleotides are TGTGCCAGCAGCTTAGGATCGCTAGCGGCGGGGGTCCTTTCCACAGATACGCAGTATTTT.

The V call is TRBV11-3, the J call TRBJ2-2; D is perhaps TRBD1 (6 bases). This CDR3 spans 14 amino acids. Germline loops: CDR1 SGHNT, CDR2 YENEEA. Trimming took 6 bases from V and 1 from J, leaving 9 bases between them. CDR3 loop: CASRQGRNTGELFF. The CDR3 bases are TGTGCCAGCAGGCAGGGGCGGAACACCGGGGAGCTGTTTTTT.

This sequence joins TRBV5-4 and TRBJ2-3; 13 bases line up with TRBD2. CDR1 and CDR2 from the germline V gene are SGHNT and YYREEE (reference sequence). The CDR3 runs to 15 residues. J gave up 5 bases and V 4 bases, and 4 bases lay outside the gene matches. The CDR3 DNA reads TGTGCCAGCAGCCGGACTAGCGGGAGAGTAGATACGCAGTATTTT. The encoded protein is CASSRTSGRVDTQYF.

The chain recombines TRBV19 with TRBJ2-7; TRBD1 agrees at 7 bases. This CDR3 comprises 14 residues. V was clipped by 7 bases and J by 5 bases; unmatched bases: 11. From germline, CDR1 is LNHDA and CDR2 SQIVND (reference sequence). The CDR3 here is CASNMGDSRNEQYF. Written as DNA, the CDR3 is TGTGCCAGTAATATGGGGGACAGTCGCAACGAGCAGTACTTC.

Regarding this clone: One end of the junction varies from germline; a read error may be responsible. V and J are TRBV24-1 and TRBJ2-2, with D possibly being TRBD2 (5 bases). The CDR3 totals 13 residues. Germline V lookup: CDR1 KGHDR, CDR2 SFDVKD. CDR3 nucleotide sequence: TGTGCCACCAGGAAGGGAGCCACCCGGGAGCTGTTTTTT. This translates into CATRKGATRELFF.

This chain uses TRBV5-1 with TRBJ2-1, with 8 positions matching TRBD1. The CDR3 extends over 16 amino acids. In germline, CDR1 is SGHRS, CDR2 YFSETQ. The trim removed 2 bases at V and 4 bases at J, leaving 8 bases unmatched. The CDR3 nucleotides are TGCGCCAGCAGCTTTAACGGACAGGGCAATTACAATGAGCAGTTCTTC. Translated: CASSFNGQGNYNEQFF.

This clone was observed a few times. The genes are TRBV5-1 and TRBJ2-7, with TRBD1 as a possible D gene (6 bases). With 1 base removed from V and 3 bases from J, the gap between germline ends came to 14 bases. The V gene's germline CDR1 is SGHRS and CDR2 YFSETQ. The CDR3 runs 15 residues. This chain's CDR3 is CASSLTPGHYYEQYF. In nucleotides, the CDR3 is TGCGCCAGCAGCTTGACACCGGGACACTACTACGAGCAGTACTTC.

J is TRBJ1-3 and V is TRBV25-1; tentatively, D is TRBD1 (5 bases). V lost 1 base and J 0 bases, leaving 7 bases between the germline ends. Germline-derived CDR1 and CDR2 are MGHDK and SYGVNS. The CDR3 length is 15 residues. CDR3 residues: CASSEWGGSGNTIYF. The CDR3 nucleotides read TGTGCCAGCAGTGAATGGGGGGGCTCTGGAAACACCATATATTTT.

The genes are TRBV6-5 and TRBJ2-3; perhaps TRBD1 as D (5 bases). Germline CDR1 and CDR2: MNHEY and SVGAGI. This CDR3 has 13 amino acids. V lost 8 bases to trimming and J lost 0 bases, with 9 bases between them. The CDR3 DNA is TGTGCCAGCCTATGGGGCAGCACAGATACGCAGTATTTT. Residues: CASLWGSTDTQYF.